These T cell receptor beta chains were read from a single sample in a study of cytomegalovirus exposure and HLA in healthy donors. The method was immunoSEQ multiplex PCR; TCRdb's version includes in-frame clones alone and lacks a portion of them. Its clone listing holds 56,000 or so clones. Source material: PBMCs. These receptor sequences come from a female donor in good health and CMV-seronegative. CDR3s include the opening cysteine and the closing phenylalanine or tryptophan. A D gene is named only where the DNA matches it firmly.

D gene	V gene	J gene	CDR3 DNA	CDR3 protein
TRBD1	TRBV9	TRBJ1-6	TGTGCCAGCAGCGTAGGCAGGGGGCAGTCACCCCTCCACTTT	CASSVGRGQSPLHF
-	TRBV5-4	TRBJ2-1	TGTGCCAGCAGCTTGCGGGGGAGGTACAATGAGCAGTTCTTC	CASSLRGRYNEQFF
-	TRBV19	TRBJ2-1	TGTGCCAGTAGTATAACTGACAATTGGCTCAATGAGCAGTTCTTC	CASSITDNWLNEQFF
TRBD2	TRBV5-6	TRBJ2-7	TGTGCCAGCAGCTTGGGGACTAGCGACTACGAGCAGTACTTC	CASSLGTSDYEQYF
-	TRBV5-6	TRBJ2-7	TGTGCCAGCAGCCGTCCTCAAAGGGGCTACGAGCAGTACTTC	CASSRPQRGYEQYF
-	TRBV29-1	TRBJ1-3	TGCAGCGTTGCCAACTCTGGAAACACCATATATTTT	CSVANSGNTIYF
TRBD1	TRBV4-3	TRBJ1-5	TGCGCCAGCAGCCCAGGCTTGGGACAGGGGAATCAGCCCCAGCATTTT	CASSPGLGQGNQPQHF
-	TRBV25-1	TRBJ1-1	TGTGCCAGCAGAACGACAGGTTACACTGAAGCTTTCTTT	CASRTTGYTEAFF
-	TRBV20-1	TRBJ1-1	TGCAGTGCTAAGGCCACAGCTGAAGCTTTCTTT	CSAKATAEAFF
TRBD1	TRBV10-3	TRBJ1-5	TGTGCCATCAGAGGGACAGGGGAGACTCAGCCCCAGCATTTT	CAIRGTGETQPQHF
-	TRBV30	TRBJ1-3	TGTGCCTGGAGTGAGGAGGTTGGAAACACCATATATTTT	CAWSEEVGNTIYF
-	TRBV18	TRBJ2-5	TGTGCCAGCTCTCAAGCGGGTGGGGGACAAGAGACCCAGTACTTC	CASSQAGGGQETQYF
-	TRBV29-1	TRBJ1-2	TGCAGCGTTGAGGCTGAGGGCTATGGCTACACCTTC	CSVEAEGYGYTF
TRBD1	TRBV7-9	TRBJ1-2	TGTGCCAGCAGCTCATCCGGGACAGTAAACACCTTC	CASSSSGTVNTF
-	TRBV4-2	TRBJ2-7	TGTGCCAGCAGCCAAGATCTCCCAGACGGGACTTACTACGAGCAGTACTTC	CASSQDLPDGTYYEQYF
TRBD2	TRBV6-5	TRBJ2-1	TGTGCCAGCAGTTCGCACGGGGGGGCCAACAATGAGCAGTTCTTC	CASSSHGGANNEQFF
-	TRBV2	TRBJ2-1	TGTGCCAGCAGTGGGGACATCAATGAGCAGTTCTTC	CASSGDINEQFF
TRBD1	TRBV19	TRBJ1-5	TGTGCCAGTAGTATGACCGGGACAGGGGGCTCTCAGCCCCAGCATTTT	CASSMTGTGGSQPQHF
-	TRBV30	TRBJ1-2	TGTGCCTGGAGTCGTCTAGGGAGCGGCTACACCTTC	CAWSRLGSGYTF
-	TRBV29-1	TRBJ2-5	TGCAGCGTTGAAGACGGGAGGACCCAGTACTTC	CSVEDGRTQYF
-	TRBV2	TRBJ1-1	TGTGCCAGCAGTGAGGGGATCAGGGGAGTATATACTGAAGCTTTCTTT	CASSEGIRGVYTEAFF
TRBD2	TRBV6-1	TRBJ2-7	TGTGCCAGCAGGACTAGCGGGAGGGTCTCCTACGAGCAGTACTTC	CASRTSGRVSYEQYF
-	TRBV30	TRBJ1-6	TGTGCCTGGAGTGTAAATCGTCTGTCACCCCTCCACTTT	CAWSVNRLSPLHF
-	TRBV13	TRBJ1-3	TGTGCCAGCAGCTTTAGCAGCTCTGGAAACACCATATATTTT	CASSFSSSGNTIYF
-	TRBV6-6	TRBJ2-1	TGTGCCAGCAGTTACTCGAGTAATGAGCAGTTCTTC	CASSYSSNEQFF
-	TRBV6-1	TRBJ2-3	TGTGCCAGCAGTGTGGGGGGAGGAGGAGATACGCAGTATTTT	CASSVGGGGDTQYF
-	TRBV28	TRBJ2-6	TGTGCCAGCAGCCTCAGGGGCGGGGCCAACGTCCTGACTTTC	CASSLRGGANVLTF
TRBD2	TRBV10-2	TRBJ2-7	TGCGCCAGGACAGGGAGAAGGACTAGCGGGACCTACGAGCAGTACTTC	CARTGRRTSGTYEQYF
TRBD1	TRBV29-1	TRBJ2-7	TGCAGCGTTGAGGACAGGGTAGACGCCTACGAGCAGTACTTC	CSVEDRVDAYEQYF
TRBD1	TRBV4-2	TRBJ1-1	TGTGCCAGCAGCCAAGATCCCCGGGACAGTGAAGCTTTCTTT	CASSQDPRDSEAFF
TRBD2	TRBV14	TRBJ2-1	TGTGCCAGCAGCTTCGGGGGGGGACCCAATGAGCAGTTCTTC	CASSFGGGPNEQFF
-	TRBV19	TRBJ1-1	TGTGCCAGTTCCCCGGTGAACACTGAAGCTTTCTTT	CASSPVNTEAFF
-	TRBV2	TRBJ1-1	TGTGCCAGCAGCTACACTGAAGCTTTCTTT	CASSYTEAFF
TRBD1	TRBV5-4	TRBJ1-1	TGTGCCAGCAGCTTCCAGCGACAGGGCACTGAAGCTTTCTTT	CASSFQRQGTEAFF
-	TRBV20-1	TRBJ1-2	TGCAGTGCTGGACAACAGTATGGCTACACCTTC	CSAGQQYGYTF
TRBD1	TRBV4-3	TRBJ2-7	TGCGCCAGCAGCCAAGATCCCCGACAGGGCTCCGAGCAGTACTTC	CASSQDPRQGSEQYF
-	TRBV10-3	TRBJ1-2	TGTGCCATCAGTGAGCGGACAGCGGGGGAAAATTATGGCTACACCTTC	CAISERTAGENYGYTF
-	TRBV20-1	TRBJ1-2	TGCAGTGCTAGTTTTGGCGGTGGCTACACCTTC	CSASFGGGYTF
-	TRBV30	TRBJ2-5	TGTGCCTGGAGTGCCAGTGAGACCCAGTACTTC	CAWSASETQYF
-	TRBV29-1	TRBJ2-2	TGCAGCGGGGGGGGCACCCCCGGGGAGCTGTTTTTT	CSGGGTPGELFF
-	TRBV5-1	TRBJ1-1	TGCGCCAGCAGCTTACAGGACGGCACTGAAGCTTTCTTT	CASSLQDGTEAFF
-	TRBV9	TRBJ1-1	TGTGCCAGCAGCCCGGCCGGGTCTGAAGCTTTCTTT	CASSPAGSEAFF
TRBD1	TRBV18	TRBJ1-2	TGTGCCAGCTCACCCCGGACAGGGGATGGCTACACCTTC	CASSPRTGDGYTF
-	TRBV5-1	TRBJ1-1	TGCGCCAGCAGCTTGGAAGACAGGAACACTGAAGCTTTCTTT	CASSLEDRNTEAFF
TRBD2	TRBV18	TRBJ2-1	TGTGCCAGCTCACCAAGCGGGACTAGCGGGGGGAATGAGCAGTTCTTC	CASSPSGTSGGNEQFF
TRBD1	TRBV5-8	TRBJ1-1	TGTGCCAGCAGGAAGGACAGGGGGCGGAACACTGAAGCTTTCTTT	CASRKDRGRNTEAFF
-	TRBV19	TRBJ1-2	TGTGCCAGTAGCTCTACAAGGACTCACACCTTC	CASSSTRTHTF
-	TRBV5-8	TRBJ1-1	TGTGCCAGCAGCGGGAGGGGGGATGAAGCTTTCTTT	CASSGRGDEAFF
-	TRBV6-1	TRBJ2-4	TGTGCCAGCAGTGAAAGGGGTCTCGCCAAAAACATTCAGTACTTC	CASSERGLAKNIQYF
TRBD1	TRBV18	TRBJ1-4	TGTGCCAGCTCACCCGGACAGGGGGAAAAACTGTTTTTT	CASSPGQGEKLFF
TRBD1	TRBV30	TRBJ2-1	TGTGCCTGGAGTGCGGACAGGGCGAATGAGCAGTTCTTC	CAWSADRANEQFF
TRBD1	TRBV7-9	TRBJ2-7	TGTGCCAGCAGCCGAGGACAGGGGGTCTACGAGCAGTACTTC	CASSRGQGVYEQYF
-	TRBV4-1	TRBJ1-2	TGCGCCAGCAGCCAAGCCACGGTCTATGGCTACACCTTC	CASSQATVYGYTF
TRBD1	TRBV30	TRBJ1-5	TGTGCCTGGAGAGCCGGTGGGACAGGGAATCAGCCCCAGCATTTT	CAWRAGGTGNQPQHF
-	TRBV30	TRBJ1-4	TGTGCCGGGACGGGGGGCGCCGCAACTAATGAAAAACTGTTTTTT	CAGTGGAATNEKLFF